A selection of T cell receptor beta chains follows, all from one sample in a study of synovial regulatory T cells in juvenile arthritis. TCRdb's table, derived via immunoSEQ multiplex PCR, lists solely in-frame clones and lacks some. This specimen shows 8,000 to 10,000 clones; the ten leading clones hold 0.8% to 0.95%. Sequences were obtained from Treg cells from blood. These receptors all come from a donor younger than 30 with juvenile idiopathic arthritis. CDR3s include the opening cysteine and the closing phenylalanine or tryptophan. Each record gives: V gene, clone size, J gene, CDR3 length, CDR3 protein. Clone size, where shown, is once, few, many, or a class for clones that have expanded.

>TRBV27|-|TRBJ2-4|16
CASSSARVSAKNIQYF
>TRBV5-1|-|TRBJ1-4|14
CASSLGGTNEKLFF
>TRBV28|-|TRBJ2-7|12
CASSSPPGEQYF
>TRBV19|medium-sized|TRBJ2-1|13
CASSPSGLREQFF
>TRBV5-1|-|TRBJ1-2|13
CASSLGGAYGYTF
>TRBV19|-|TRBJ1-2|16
CASTIRGRGRGYGYTF
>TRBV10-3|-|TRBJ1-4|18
CAISARAPGDATNEKLFF
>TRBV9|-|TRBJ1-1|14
CASSVGQRNTEAFF
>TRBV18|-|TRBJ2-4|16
CASSPPPAAGVNIQYF
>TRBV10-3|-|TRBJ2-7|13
CAISVGGGYEQYF
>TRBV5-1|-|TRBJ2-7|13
CASRGGISYEQYF
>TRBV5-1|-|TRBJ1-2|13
CASSSTGPYGYTF
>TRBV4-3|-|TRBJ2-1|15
CASSPAGGNYNEQFF